These 10 T cell receptor beta chains came from one sample sequenced in a study of spatial heterogeneity in lung cancer. Whole-study findings and limits: Expanded alpha and beta TCR counts within tumors tracked tumor mutation counts.

No antigen has been identified for these receptors. TCRdb re-called the 5' RACE reads with MiXCR, one entry per CDR3 protein. The data show about 3,500 distinct CDR3 sequences, 8.3% seen once. Time point specified: sample taken at primary tumor resection. This specimen was lung tumor tissue, taken at surgery. Source of these receptors: a male donor with early-stage non-small cell lung cancer.

The table lists this clonotype with a few counts. The rearrangement joins TRBV28 to TRBJ2-5, with 9 bases aligning to TRBD2. Germline V gene sequence: CDR1 MDHEN, CDR2 SYDVKM. V lost 7 bases to trimming and J lost 3 bases; unmatched junction nucleotides: 15. The length of the CDR3 is 17 residues. The CDR3 spells CASNTRASGAIKETQYF. The CDR3 DNA follows: TGTGCCAGCAACACTAGGGCTAGCGGGGCAATTAAAGAGACCCAGTACTTC.

In this sample, this clonotype is medium-sized (0.01 to 0.1%). The rearrangement joins TRBV7-8 to TRBJ2-7; TRBD1 aligns across 9 bases. J lost 13 bases, V lost 5 bases, and 9 bases had no gene match. Germline assignment: CDR1 SGHVS and CDR2 FQNEAQ. The CDR3 is made up of 12 amino acids. CDR3 in amino acids: CASSLSSGQGYF. CDR3 nucleotides: TGTGCCAGCAGCCTAAGTTCGGGACAGGGTTACTTC.

By sample share, this clonotype is medium-sized. The V gene is TRBV7-3, the J gene TRBJ2-3; D is perhaps TRBD2 (6 bases). The germline gives CDR1 SGHTA, CDR2 FQGTGA. CDR3 size: 13 residues. V shed 2 bases and J shed 6 bases, with 9 bases lying between them. The DNA of the CDR3 is TGTGCCAGCAGCTTAGGGACTCCGGATACGCAGTATTTT. Its translation: CASSLGTPDTQYF.

This clonotype is judged medium-sized. The chain employs TRBV5-5 and TRBJ1-1, with 9 bases fitting TRBD1. V lost 1 base to trimming and J lost 7 bases; unmatched junction nucleotides: 5. This CDR3 has 14 amino acids. Germline V CDR1 and CDR2: SGHKS, YYEKEE (reference sequence). Written as DNA, the CDR3 is TGTGCCAGCAGCTTGAGGACAGGGGAATATGAAGCTTTCTTT. It encodes CASSLRTGEYEAFF.

Within the sample, this clonotype is medium-sized (0.01 to 0.1%). The rearrangement joins TRBV5-1 to TRBJ2-2; D gene uncertain. Germline V gene data show CDR1 as SGHRS and CDR2 as YFSETQ. V lost 4 bases and J lost 4, with 17 bases in between. The CDR3 covers 16 residues. CDR3 protein: CASSPLGRAGTGELFF. The CDR3 region has the DNA TGCGCCAGCAGCCCACTCGGAAGGGCCGGCACCGGGGAGCTGTTTTTT. The full variable domain, in which reference TRBV5-1 and TRBJ2-2 provide the parts outside the CDR3, is KAGVTQTPRYLIKTRGQQVTLSCSPISGHRSVSWYQQTPGQGLQFLFEYFSETQRNKGNFPGRFSGRQFSNSRSEMNVSTLELGDSALYLCASSPLGRAGTGELFFGEGSRLTVL.

This clonotype is medium-sized (0.01 to 0.1%) by share. The chain couples TRBV7-2 to TRBJ1-2, with D possibly TRBD1 on 6 matching bases. V dropped 0 bases and J dropped 2 bases, with 7 bases sitting between them. This CDR3 contains 14 residues. CDR1 and CDR2 (germline): SGHTA, FQGNSA. CDR3 in amino acids: CASSLATGNYGYTF. DNA for the CDR3: TGTGCCAGCAGCTTAGCAACAGGGAACTATGGCTACACCTTC.

Points on this clonotype: Germline is not matched at one junction end, which may reflect a read error. The V and J genes are TRBV7-3 and TRBJ2-1, with 11 bases aligning to TRBD1. The CDR3 runs 14 residues. Germline CDR1 and CDR2: SGHTA and FQGTGA. CDR3 region: CANSLGTGGNEQFF. In DNA, the CDR3 is TGTGCCAACAGCTTAGGGACAGGGGGCAATGAGCAGTTCTTC.

The table lists this clonotype with many counts. The chain has TRBV3-1 and TRBJ1-5, with D maybe TRBD1 (6 bases). Trimming cost V 6 bases and J 4 bases, with 7 bases left between them. This CDR3 has 12 amino acids. Germline V lookup: CDR1 LGHDT, CDR2 YNNKEL (reference sequence). In DNA, the CDR3 is TGTGCCAGCAGTCAGGGGAATCAGCCCCAGCATTTT. Encoded protein: CASSQGNQPQHF.

This clonotype is medium-sized within its sample. CDR3 protein: CASSYDQGPADTQYF. Here the CDR3 DNA reads TGTGCCAGCAGTTACGATCAGGGCCCAGCAGATACGCAGTATTTT. V usage is TRBV6-6 and J usage is TRBJ2-3; D may be TRBD1 (5 bases). The CDR3 totals 15 residues. The germline CDR1 and CDR2 sequences are MNHNY and SVGAGI (reference sequence). V lost 2 bases to trimming and J lost 4 bases, with 13 bases between them.

This clonotype occurred many times. V is TRBV7-9 and J is TRBJ2-2, with 15 bases identical to TRBD2. The CDR3 is made up of 18 amino acids. V shed 4 bases and J 4 bases; nucleotides not matched to a gene: 7. The germline V gene has CDR1 SEHNR and CDR2 FQNEAQ (reference sequence). CDR3 region: CASSSGLAGGRGTGELFF. In DNA form, the CDR3 reads TGTGCCAGCAGCTCGGGACTAGCGGGAGGACGGGGCACCGGGGAGCTGTTTTTT.